This T cell receptor (beta chain) was documented in a study of identifying expanded T cells in peripheral blood. On this clone: Its target is not known.

The repertoire was sequenced with immunoSEQ multiplex PCR; TCRdb's copy has only in-frame clones and lacks some. The sample shows about 81,000 clones, roughly 89% of them seen only once. Overall study findings and caveats: Across healthy donors, higher total template counts meant significantly greater roughly 2-week count variance.

V was pared by 5 bases and J by 4 bases, with 20 bases between. The CDR3 loop spans 16 amino acids. The germline gives CDR1 SEHNR, CDR2 FQNEAQ (reference sequence). The V and J genes are TRBV7-9 and TRBJ1-2; D is ambiguous. This receptor was obtained from a person aged 18-70 years in good health. The sequenced sample consisted of blood. CDR3 amino acids: CASSALVLGETYGYTF. The DNA of the CDR3 is TGTGCCAGCAGCGCCCTAGTACTCGGGGAGACCTATGGCTACACCTTC.